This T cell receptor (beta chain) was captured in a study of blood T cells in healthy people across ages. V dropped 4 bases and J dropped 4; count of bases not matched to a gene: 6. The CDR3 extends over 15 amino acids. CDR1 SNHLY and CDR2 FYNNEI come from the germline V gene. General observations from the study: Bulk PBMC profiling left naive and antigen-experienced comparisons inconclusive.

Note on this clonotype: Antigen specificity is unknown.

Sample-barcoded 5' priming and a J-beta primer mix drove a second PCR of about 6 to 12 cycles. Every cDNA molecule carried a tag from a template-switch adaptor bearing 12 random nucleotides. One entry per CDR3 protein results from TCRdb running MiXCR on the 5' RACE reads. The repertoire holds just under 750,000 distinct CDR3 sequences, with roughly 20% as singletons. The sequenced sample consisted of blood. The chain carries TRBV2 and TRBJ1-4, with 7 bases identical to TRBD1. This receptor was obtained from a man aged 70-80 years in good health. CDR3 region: CASSVQGKGNEKLFF. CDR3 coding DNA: TGTGCCAGCAGTGTACAGGGGAAGGGTAATGAAAAACTGTTTTTT.